A single sample is the source of the 10 T cell receptor beta chains below, sequenced in a study of blood T cell repertoires in COVID-19. Clones were read by immunoSEQ multiplex PCR, and TCRdb kept only the in-frame ones, dropping some. The sample shows approximately 300,000 clones, 85% to 90% of them seen only once. Sequencing was carried out using peripheral blood. The receptors derive from a woman aged 25 to 39 with COVID-19, enrolled during active disease.

This chain uses TRBV4-1 with TRBJ1-5; D is possibly TRBD1 (6 bases). The germline V gene encodes CDR1 MGHRA and CDR2 YSYEKL. V was cut by 4 bases and J by 2 bases, with 15 bases left in between. CDR3 length: 16 amino acids. The CDR3 region has the DNA TGCGCCAGCAGCCCCCTAACAGGGCGGGGCAATCAGCCCCAGCATTTT. Encoded protein: CASSPLTGRGNQPQHF.

Note on this clone: At one boundary the junction diverges from the germline segment, which might be a read error. V is TRBV27 and J is TRBJ1-2; D is unresolved. The CDR3 has 13 residues. The germline V gene has CDR1 MNHEY and CDR2 SMNVEV (reference sequence). CDR3 sequence: CASSVRENYGHTF. CDR3 DNA: TGCGCCAGCAGTGTCCGGGAGAACTATGGCCACACCTTC.

The chain has TRBV7-9 and TRBJ1-5; D uncertain. The CDR3 has 17 amino acids. Germline CDR1 and CDR2: SEHNR and FQNEAQ (reference sequence). The V and J ends lost 5 bases and 2 bases respectively, with 19 bases between them. The CDR3 spells CASSAVPGAKGNQPQHF. CDR3 coding DNA: TGTGCCAGCAGCGCCGTGCCGGGAGCTAAGGGCAATCAGCCCCAGCATTTT.

V is TRBV6-2 or TRBV6-3 and J is TRBJ2-3, with 12 bases that match TRBD2. Trimming removed 4 bases from V and 4 bases from J; junction bases left unmatched: 6. The CDR3 loop spans 16 amino acids. In germline, CDR1 is MNHEY, CDR2 SVGEGT. The CDR3 region is CASSFTRLAGADTQYF. In DNA form, the CDR3 reads TGTGCCAGCAGTTTCACGCGACTAGCGGGAGCAGATACGCAGTATTTT.

The chain has TRBV9 and TRBJ1-4; 7 nucleotides agree with TRBD1. The junction had 5 bases not matched to a gene; V was cut back by 2 bases and J by 7 bases. Germline CDR1 is SGDLS and CDR2 is YYNGEE. The CDR3 consists of 14 residues. CDR3 nucleotides: TGTGCCAGCAGCGTTACAGGGGTGGGTGAAAAACTGTTTTTT. It is translated as CASSVTGVGEKLFF.

J is TRBJ2-1 and V is TRBV19, with 8 bases matching TRBD2. V lost 5 bases and J lost 3; bases outside the gene matches: 3. The germline CDR1 and CDR2 sequences are LNHDA and SQIVND (reference sequence). CDR3 length: 14 amino acids. CDR3 nucleotide sequence: TGTGCCAGTAGTTTACGGGAGGGCTACAATGAGCAGTTCTTC. It codes for CASSLREGYNEQFF.

V and J are TRBV19 and TRBJ2-1, with D tentatively TRBD2 (5 bases). Trimming cost V 3 bases and J 2 bases, with 11 bases left between them. Germline assignment: CDR1 LNHDA and CDR2 SQIVND (reference sequence). The CDR3 runs to 15 residues. The CDR3 nucleotides are TGTGCCAGTAGTATTGGAGGTATGACCTACAATGAGCAGTTCTTC. Translating gives CASSIGGMTYNEQFF.

The rearrangement links TRBV7-3 to TRBJ1-1; no definite D call. CDR1 and CDR2 (germline): SGHTA, FQGTGA. The CDR3 extends over 15 amino acids. The V and J ends lost 5 bases and 0 bases respectively, with 13 bases between them. The DNA of the CDR3 is TGTGCCAGCAGCGGAAGAGGGTCCTTGAACACTGAAGCTTTCTTT. Its protein product is CASSGRGSLNTEAFF.

The genes are TRBV2 and TRBJ1-4; 7 positions match TRBD1. V shed 3 bases, J shed 8 bases, and the junction held 6 bases outside the gene matches. CDR3 size: 14 residues. The germline gives CDR1 SNHLY, CDR2 FYNNEI. CDR3 sequence: CASSDRQGNEKLFF. For the CDR3, the DNA is TGTGCCAGCAGTGATCGACAGGGAAACGAAAAACTGTTTTTT.

The chain employs TRBV24-1 and TRBJ2-7; possible D gene TRBD1, 6 bases. This CDR3 region has 15 residues. Germline V gene sequence: CDR1 KGHDR, CDR2 SFDVKD. V was clipped by 0 bases and J by 5 bases, with 13 bases between them. Here the CDR3 DNA reads TGTGCCACCAGTGATTTGGCAGGACAGCCCAACGAGCAGTACTTC. Its translation: CATSDLAGQPNEQYF.